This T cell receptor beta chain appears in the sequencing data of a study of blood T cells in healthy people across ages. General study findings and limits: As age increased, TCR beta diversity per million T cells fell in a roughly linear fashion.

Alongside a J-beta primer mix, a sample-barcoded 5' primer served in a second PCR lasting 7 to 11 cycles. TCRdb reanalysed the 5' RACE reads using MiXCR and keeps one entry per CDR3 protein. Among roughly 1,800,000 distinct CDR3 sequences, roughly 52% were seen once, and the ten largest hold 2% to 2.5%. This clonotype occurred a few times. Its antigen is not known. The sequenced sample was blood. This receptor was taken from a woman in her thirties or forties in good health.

The CDR3 DNA sequence: TGTGCCAGCACCTTGACAGGCAATAACTATGGCTACACCTTC. It codes for CASTLTGNNYGYTF. The J gene is TRBJ1-2, the V gene TRBV6-6; D is perhaps TRBD1 (6 bases). The CDR3 loop spans 14 amino acids. V was pared by 7 bases and J by 1 base, with 13 bases between. Per germline, CDR1 MNHNY and CDR2 SVGAGI (reference sequence).